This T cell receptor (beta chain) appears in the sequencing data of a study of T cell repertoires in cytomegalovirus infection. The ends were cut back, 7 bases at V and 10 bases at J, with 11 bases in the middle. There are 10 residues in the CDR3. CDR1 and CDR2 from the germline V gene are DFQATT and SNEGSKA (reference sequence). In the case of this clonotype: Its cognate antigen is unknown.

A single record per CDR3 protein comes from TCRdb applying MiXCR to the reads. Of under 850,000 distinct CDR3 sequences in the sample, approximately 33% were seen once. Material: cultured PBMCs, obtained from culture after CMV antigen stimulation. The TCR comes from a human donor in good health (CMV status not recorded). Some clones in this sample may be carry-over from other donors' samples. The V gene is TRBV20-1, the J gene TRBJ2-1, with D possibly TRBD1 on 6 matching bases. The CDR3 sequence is CSVVQGEQFF. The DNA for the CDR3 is TGCAGTGTGGTGCAGGGGGAGCAGTTCTTC.